The next 16 T cell receptor beta chains were all read from a single sample in a study of cytomegalovirus exposure and HLA in healthy donors. The PCR ran on 60 Vbeta and 13 Jbeta primers. Data came from immunoSEQ multiplex PCR; TCRdb stores just in-frame clones and leaves some out. The sample has some 99,000 clones, over 60% seen once. The sample consisted of PBMCs. The receptors shown here come from a female donor in good health and CMV-seronegative.

The rearrangement uses TRBV11-1 and TRBJ1-5; D not resolved. There are 12 residues in the CDR3. The germline V gene encodes CDR1 SGHAT and CDR2 FQDESV (reference sequence). Deletions cut 3 bases from V and 9 bases from J, with 9 bases between. The CDR3 protein is CASSLEGGPQHF. DNA for the CDR3: TGTGCCAGCAGCTTGGAGGGTGGGCCCCAGCATTTT.

V gene TRBV11-1 combines with J gene TRBJ2-3; TRBD1 aligns across 9 bases. Germline trimming cut 5 bases from V and 1 base from J; bases unmatched to any gene: 13. The CDR3 runs 18 residues. CDR1 SGHAT and CDR2 FQDESV come from the germline V gene (reference sequence). Here the CDR3 reads CASSPVGPGTGRTDTQYF. The CDR3 coding sequence is TGTGCCAGCAGCCCCGTGGGGCCCGGGACAGGGCGCACAGATACGCAGTATTTT.

This clone was recorded only once. V gene TRBV9 combines with J gene TRBJ2-7; D is possibly TRBD2 (5 bases). From germline, CDR1 is SGDLS and CDR2 YYNGEE. V lost 3 bases to trimming and J lost 0 bases, with 10 bases between them. The length of the CDR3 is 14 residues. The CDR3 here is CASSAREGSYEQYF. The DNA for the CDR3 is TGTGCCAGCAGCGCCAGAGAGGGCTCCTACGAGCAGTACTTC. Full variable domain (rest looked up from reference TRBV9 and TRBJ2-7): DSGVTQTPKHLITATGQRVTLRCSPRSGDLSVYWYQQSLDQGLQFLIQYYNGEERAKGNILERFSAQQFPDLHSELNLSSLELGDSALYFCASSAREGSYEQYFGPGTRLTVT.

The rearrangement joins TRBV2 to TRBJ2-5; D is possibly TRBD1 (5 bases). Deletions cut 4 bases from V and 1 base from J, with 13 bases between. This CDR3 comprises 15 residues. CDR1 SNHLY and CDR2 FYNNEI come from the germline V gene. The chain's CDR3 is CASSASGLGQETQYF. CDR3 nucleotide sequence: TGTGCCAGCAGTGCCTCAGGGTTGGGCCAAGAGACCCAGTACTTC.

The rearrangement links TRBV5-5 to TRBJ1-5; D perhaps matches TRBD1 (5 bases). The CDR3 sequence is 15 residues long. Germline V CDR1 and CDR2: SGHKS, YYEKEE (reference sequence). V gave up 5 bases and J gave up 3 bases, with 15 bases separating them. The CDR3 DNA follows: TGTGCCAGCAGTTCTAGGGGTACCCACAATCAGCCCCAGCATTTT. Residues: CASSSRGTHNQPQHF.

This chain links TRBV5-5 with TRBJ2-7, with 12 bases that match TRBD2. The CDR3 length is 15 residues. Germline trimming cut 3 bases from V and 5 bases from J; bases unmatched to any gene: 6. The germline V gene has CDR1 SGHKS and CDR2 YYEKEE (reference sequence). The CDR3 sequence: CASSSLAGGPNEQYF. The CDR3 nucleotides read TGTGCCAGCAGCTCCCTAGCGGGAGGGCCCAACGAGCAGTACTTC.

This clone has more than one count but fewer than ten. The chain uses TRBV15 and TRBJ2-2; the D gene is possibly TRBD1 (6 bases). Trimming removed 6 bases from V and 3 bases from J, with 14 bases in between. This CDR3 comprises 15 residues. Per germline, CDR1 LNHNV and CDR2 YYDKDF (reference sequence). This CDR3 is CATSITQGYTGELFF. The CDR3 bases are TGTGCCACCAGTATCACTCAGGGGTACACCGGGGAGCTGTTTTTT.

The V gene is TRBV7-2, the J gene TRBJ2-1, with TRBD1 matching 7 bases. The CDR3 totals 14 residues. V lost 5 bases and J lost 8; bases outside the gene matches: 9. Germline CDR1 SGHTA, CDR2 FQGNSA. The chain's CDR3 is CASSADRARDEQFF. CDR3 DNA: TGTGCCAGCAGCGCCGACAGGGCCCGGGATGAGCAGTTCTTC.

In its sample, this clone is medium-sized. This chain links TRBV9 with TRBJ2-2, with 10 bases identical to TRBD1. The trim removed 5 bases at V and 5 bases at J, leaving 9 bases unmatched. Germline V gene sequence: CDR1 SGDLS, CDR2 YYNGEE. CDR3 length: 16 amino acids. The CDR3 sequence: CASSITGTGVTGELFF. The CDR3 nucleotides read TGTGCCAGCAGTATTACCGGGACAGGGGTTACCGGGGAGCTGTTTTTT.

This chain joins TRBV5-1 and TRBJ2-7, with 7 bases fitting TRBD2. The V and J ends lost 6 bases and 6 bases, in that order; junction bases with no gene match: 12. In germline, CDR1 is SGHRS, CDR2 YFSETQ. CDR3 length: 14 amino acids. The CDR3 sequence is CASTLGEGPSEQYF. The CDR3 bases are TGCGCCAGCACCCTTGGGGAGGGACCCTCCGAGCAGTACTTC.

This clone was recorded a few times. The chain links TRBV19 to TRBJ2-1, with 11 bases fitting TRBD1. Germline values: CDR1 LNHDA, CDR2 SQIVND (reference sequence). The CDR3 is 15 residues long. The V gene end was trimmed by 4 bases and the J gene end by 3 bases; junction bases not matched to a gene: 2. The CDR3 nucleotides are TGTGCCAGTAGTACCGGGACAGGGGGCTACAATGAGCAGTTCTTC. The encoded protein is CASSTGTGGYNEQFF.

The chain joins TRBV7-3 to TRBJ2-1, with D maybe TRBD2 (5 bases). The CDR3 runs 16 residues. V was trimmed by 4 bases and J by 7 bases, leaving 20 bases between them. From germline, CDR1 is SGHTA and CDR2 FQGTGA. CDR3 bases: TGTGCCAGCAGCTCCTCCTGGGCAACTAGTGATAATGAGCAGTTCTTC. Protein product: CASSSSWATSDNEQFF.

The chain carries TRBV19 and TRBJ2-7, with D perhaps matching TRBD2 (6 bases). Trimming took off 7 bases at V and 1 base at J, with 8 bases between the two ends. CDR3 size: 12 residues. Looked up from germline, CDR1 is LNHDA and CDR2 is SQIVND (reference sequence). The CDR3 region is CASTAGSYEQYF. Here the CDR3 DNA reads TGTGCCAGTACGGCGGGGTCCTACGAGCAGTACTTC. Based on the CDR3 plus reference TRBV19 and TRBJ2-7, the full variable domain is DGGITQSPKYLFRKEGQNVTLSCEQNLNHDAMYWYRQDPGQGLRLIYYSQIVNDFQKGDIAEGYSVSREKKESFPLTVTSAQKNPTAFYLCASTAGSYEQYFGPGTRLTVT.

Only one count was recorded for this clone. The CDR3 loop reads CSAEYLLNTEAFF. In DNA, the CDR3 is TGCAGCGCCGAATACCTATTGAACACTGAAGCTTTCTTT. The chain couples TRBV29-1 to TRBJ1-1; D unresolved. Trimming pared 7 bases from V and 0 bases from J, leaving 12 bases between. Germline V gene sequence: CDR1 SQVTM, CDR2 ANQGSEA. The CDR3 is 13 residues long.

The chain joins TRBV11-3 to TRBJ1-1; TRBD1 matches at 10 bases. The V segment lost 4 bases and the J segment 4 bases; nucleotides outside the gene matches: 6. Germline V lookup: CDR1 SGHNT, CDR2 YENEEA. This CDR3 has 15 residues. The CDR3 region is CASSSSWTGGTEAFF. The CDR3 DNA reads as TGTGCCAGCAGCTCTTCCTGGACAGGGGGCACTGAAGCTTTCTTT.

The V call is TRBV6-1, the J call TRBJ1-6; 7 bases fit TRBD1. CDR1 MNHNS and CDR2 SASEGT come from the germline V gene. The CDR3 runs 18 residues. Trimming removed 2 bases from V and 2 bases from J; junction bases left unmatched: 9. The CDR3 region has the DNA TGTGCCAGCAGTGAAAGGGGACAGCGGATCGCCTATAATTCACCCCTCCACTTT. It translates to CASSERGQRIAYNSPLHF.